This T cell receptor (beta chain) was identified in a study of blood T cells in healthy people across ages (dated by TCRdb to the mid-2010s). Notes on the research overall: Template switching captured roughly one uniquely barcoded TCR beta cDNA molecule per two T cells in model experiments. Using the same blood draw, the study looked at two additional independent replicas of 1 million unique cDNA reads for two donors, one aged 18 to 30 and the other aged 80 or older. Four age groups were formed from the donors: young (average approximately 15 years), middle-aged (roughly 38), aged (roughly 56) and long-lived (around 82). To avoid experimental bias, donors of different ages were randomly spread across the sequencing lanes. The study measured age-related changes in TCR beta repertoire diversity using deep sequencing normalized with unique cDNA molecular identifiers. Overall results and qualifications from the work: Estimates of total diversity from one million sequenced T cells were regarded as lower bounds and underestimates. Bulk unsorted PBMC profiling prevented conclusive comparison of naive and antigen-experienced compartments. The percentage of naive T cells measured by flow cytometry correlated strongly with observed TCR beta diversity. The long-lived group showed more naive CD4+ T cells, fewer expanded clones and increased TCR diversity than the aged group, suggesting age selection. Because the CMV infection status of the donors was unknown, age-related changes in expanded clonotypes may potentially have been confounded. As age increased, observed TCR beta diversity per million T cells dropped in a roughly linear way, and a significant reduction was already evident by age about 40.

As concerns this clonotype: No cognate antigen has been identified for it. No clone much larger than this one lies a single base away; base qualities are absent.

V lost 1 base and J lost 1 base, and the count of bases not matched to a germline gene is 7. Via the germline V gene, CDR1 is MDHEN and CDR2 SYDVKM. Reading from cysteine to phenylalanine, the CDR3 counts 17 amino acids. The retained sequence is limited to the CDR3, 51 bases, with the frame set at the first base. Systemically healthy Caucasian individuals from Russia, approximately 39 in total and aged about 6 to 90 years, were included as donors. Approximately 10 milliliters of peripheral blood were collected from each donor into EDTA-treated Vacutainer tubes. Ficoll-Paque density-gradient centrifugation was used to isolate PBMCs, with at least 6.5 million obtained per sample. Total RNA was extracted from PBMCs with Trizol reagent, with at least 6 micrograms obtained per sample. For every donor, an aliquot of PBMCs went through flow cytometry to measure the percentages of naive CD45RAhigh/CD27high T cells.

Receptors were amplified or captured by 5' RACE. The sample was run on an Illumina HiSeq 2500. A second about 7 to 12 cycle PCR used a sample-barcoded 5' primer and a J-beta primer mix. A template-switch 5' adaptor carrying 12 random nucleotides introduced a unique molecular identifier onto each TCR beta cDNA molecule. Each sample yielded at least 2.5 million CDR3-containing paired-end reads. All of the RNA was converted into first-strand cDNA using the Mint cDNA synthesis kit, with a TRBC-specific oligonucleotide serving as the primer. Following uracil-DNA glycosylase treatment, all cDNA underwent a first 18-cycle PCR with the universal primers M1SS and BC2_uni_R. From the authors' description of their analysis: Normalization of each sample was performed by random selection of 1 million high-quality reads, each carrying a distinct molecular identifier. Reads sharing molecular identifiers were discarded rather than binned into consensus sequences. CDR3 identification, clonotype clustering and error correction used MiTCR with a Q25 quality threshold and the strictest error-elimination algorithm. A nonparametric unseen species model with Euler transformation was used to estimate a lower bound on total TCR beta diversity. TCRdb trimmed the raw reads at Q25, called clones with MiXCR and kept productive beta chains. Each entry is one CDR3 protein sequence, shown with its most common DNA and genes. Here the V and J calls rest on TCRdb's processing, not on the authors' analysis. Within this sample are 1.5 million to 1.8 million distinct CDR3 sequences, with roughly two fifths of them counted one time only. The ten largest make up about 4.1% of the sample.

The receptor's source is a young woman in good health. Sequencing was done on a sample of blood. The rearrangement joined TRBV28 to TRBJ2-1; TRBD2 agrees with 7 junctional bases. This receptor carries the CDR3 CASSLYGTIPSYNEQFF. The base sequence is TGTGCCAGCAGTTTATACGGGACTATCCCTTCCTACAATGAGCAGTTCTTC.